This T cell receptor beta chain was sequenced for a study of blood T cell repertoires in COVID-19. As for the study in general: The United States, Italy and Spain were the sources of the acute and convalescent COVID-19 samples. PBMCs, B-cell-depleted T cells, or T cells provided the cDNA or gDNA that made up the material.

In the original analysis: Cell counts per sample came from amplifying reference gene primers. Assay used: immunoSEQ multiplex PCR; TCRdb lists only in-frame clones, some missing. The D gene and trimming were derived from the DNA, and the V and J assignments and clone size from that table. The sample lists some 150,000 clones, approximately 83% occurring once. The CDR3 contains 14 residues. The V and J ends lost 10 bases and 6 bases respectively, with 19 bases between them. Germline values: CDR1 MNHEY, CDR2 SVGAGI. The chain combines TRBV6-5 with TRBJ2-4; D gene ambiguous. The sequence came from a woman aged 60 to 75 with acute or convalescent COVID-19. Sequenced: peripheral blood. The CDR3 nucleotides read TGTGCCACTCGTGTGGCCCGCCAATCAAACATTCAGTACTTC. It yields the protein CATRVARQSNIQYF.